This TCR beta chain came from a study of T cells in Graves' hyperthyroidism and ophthalmopathy. This clonotype was detected ten times or more. The antigen remains unidentified. The source material, RNA transcripts, was used to amplify TCR beta CDR3 regions. Initially, a first-round RT-PCR of the TCR CDR3 employed the HTBI primer set. Each CDR3 protein gets one entry after TCRdb re-called the multiplex PCR reads with MiXCR. The sample shows approximately 300,000 distinct CDR3 sequences, roughly a fifth of them seen only once. Whole-study findings and limits: Before onset, by a median of around 6.1 months, the model predicted ophthalmopathy.

Any patient presenting with uncontrolled infection, other autoimmune disease, pregnancy or lactation was left out. The study based diagnoses on clinical symptoms, serum thyroxine and TRAb, thyroid ultrasound and orbital computed tomography. Using approximately 10 ml of fresh peripheral blood, PBMCs were prepared. The TCR originated in a middle-aged man with Graves' ophthalmopathy. The sequenced sample was blood.

The CDR3 sequence: CASSFRGNFNYGYTF. The CDR3 DNA is TGTGCCAGCAGTTTTAGAGGGAACTTCAACTATGGCTACACCTTC. J is TRBJ1-2 and V is TRBV28; D is ambiguous. The CDR3 loop spans 15 amino acids. Germline assignment: CDR1 MDHEN and CDR2 SYDVKM. The V end lost 3 bases, the J end lost 2 bases, and 13 bases lay between the germline ends.